Sequencing of this TCR beta chain was carried out in a study of cytomegalovirus exposure and HLA in healthy donors. The CDR3 runs to 16 residues. Only in-frame clones appear in the TCRdb table, and some are missing; sequencing was by immunoSEQ multiplex PCR. This repertoire shows some 170,000 clones, roughly nine tenths found once; its top ten account for roughly 7%. As regards this clone: Its antigen is still unknown.

Findings and limits, study-wide: With high specificity and sensitivity, the classifier reportedly diagnosed cytomegalovirus status.

What was sequenced was PBMCs. The chain combines TRBV21-1 with TRBJ2-7; whether TRBD1, the table's D call, matches the DNA was not checked. TRBV21-1 is tagged as a pseudogene. This TCR was sampled from a man younger than 40 in good health and CMV-seropositive. The CDR3 is CASSKEDRLSSYEQYF. DNA of the CDR3: TGTGCCAGCAGCAAAGAGGACAGGTTAAGCTCCTACGAGCAGTACTTC.